The entry below gives a single TCR beta chain sequence along with its context. Antigen specificity is unknown. Some clones are missing from TCRdb's copy, which holds only in-frame ones; the method was immunoSEQ multiplex PCR. The sample gives more than 95,000 clones, roughly 87% of which show up once; 1.1% is in the top ten. This entry comes from a study of cytomegalovirus exposure and HLA in healthy donors. Study-wide results and caveats: With high specificity and sensitivity, the classifier reportedly diagnosed cytomegalovirus status. Subsequent analysis showed first-cohort TCR clusters tending to co-occur in 120 validation repertoires.

The study drew the donors from its 120-subject validation cohort, separate from the approximately 700-subject first cohort. V lost 4 bases and J lost 6; bases outside the gene matches: 9. CDR1 is LGHNA and CDR2 is YSLEER in the germline V gene. CDR3 length: 16 residues. J is TRBJ1-4 and V is TRBV4-3; the match to TRBD1 covers 9 bases. The sequence was obtained from a woman younger than 30 in good health and CMV-seronegative. The source material was PBMCs. The CDR3 DNA reads TGCGCCAGCAGCCGGGGACAGGGAGTGGGTTATGAAAAACTGTTTTTT. Translated, it gives CASSRGQGVGYEKLFF.